The rows below give T cell receptor beta chains drawn from one sample of a study of post-analysis software for immune sequencing data. In TCRdb, the PCR reads were re-called with MiXCR into one record per CDR3 protein. The sample consists of about 820,000 distinct CDR3 sequences, about 53% of them appearing once. The sample was blood. The origin of the receptors is a girl aged 10 to 17 with multiple sclerosis. Both conserved end residues are part of each CDR3. D genes are given only for firm matches. Clone size, where shown, is once, few, many, or a class for clones that have expanded.

V: TRBV7-9
J: TRBJ1-1
size: .
D: .
CDR3: CASSLMVGFEAFF
DNA: TGTGCCAGCAGCTTAATGGTCGGATTTGAAGCTTTCTTT

V: TRBV10-1
J: TRBJ2-7
size: .
D: .
CDR3: CASSEAGGGLYEQYF
DNA: TGCGCCAGCAGTGAGGCAGGCGGCGGTCTCTACGAGCAGTACTTC

V: TRBV20-1
J: TRBJ2-6
size: .
D: .
CDR3: CSASKGSTGANVLTF
DNA: TGCAGTGCTTCAAAAGGGTCGACTGGGGCCAACGTCCTGACTTTC

V: TRBV12-3/TRBV12-4
J: TRBJ2-7
size: .
D: .
CDR3: CASSLGRGLVDEQYF
DNA: TGTGCCAGCAGTTTAGGTAGGGGTTTAGTTGACGAGCAGTACTTC

V: TRBV5-1
J: TRBJ2-5
size: .
D: .
CDR3: CASSSRGFWEETQYF
DNA: TGCGCCAGCAGCTCCCGGGGCTTTTGGGAAGAGACCCAGTACTTC

V: TRBV2
J: TRBJ2-3
size: once
D: TRBD2
CDR3: CASNARLAGGRVDTDTQYF
DNA: TGTGCCAGCAACGCCCGGCTGGCGGGAGGGCGTGTGGATACAGATACGCAGTATTTT

V: TRBV12-3/TRBV12-4
J: TRBJ2-3
size: few
D: .
CDR3: CASSLGDRETDTQYF
DNA: TGTGCCAGCAGTTTAGGAGACAGAGAAACAGATACGCAGTATTTT

V: TRBV10-3
J: TRBJ1-1
size: few
D: .
CDR3: CAISVNRMNTEAFF
DNA: TGTGCCATCAGTGTAAACAGGATGAACACTGAAGCTTTCTTT

V: TRBV20-1
J: TRBJ2-7
size: .
D: TRBD2
CDR3: CSARRTSGSYNEQYF
DNA: TGCAGTGCTAGAAGGACTAGCGGCTCCTACAATGAGCAGTACTTC

V: TRBV5-1
J: TRBJ2-3
size: once
D: .
CDR3: CASSGGPDTQYF
DNA: TGCGCCAGCAGCGGGGGGCCAGATACGCAGTATTTT

V: TRBV29-1
J: TRBJ2-7
size: .
D: TRBD2
CDR3: CSVMSRSGLARRRDYEQYF
DNA: TGCAGCGTCATGAGCCGGTCCGGACTAGCCCGCAGGAGGGACTACGAGCAGTACTTC

V: TRBV12-3/TRBV12-4
J: TRBJ2-7
size: .
D: TRBD1
CDR3: CASSGQDSSYERYF
DNA: TGTGCCAGCAGTGGACAGGACAGCTCCTACGAGCGGTACTTC

V: TRBV19
J: TRBJ1-1
size: .
D: TRBD1
CDR3: CASGDRVTNTEAFF
DNA: TGTGCCAGCGGGGACAGGGTCACGAACACTGAAGCTTTCTTT

V: TRBV6-6
J: TRBJ1-6
size: .
D: .
CDR3: CASSYSRGPGSPLHF
DNA: TGTGCCAGCAGTTACTCGCGCGGGCCGGGATCACCCCTCCACTTT

V: TRBV13
J: TRBJ2-4
size: few
D: .
CDR3: CASGRGLAKNIQYF
DNA: TGTGCCAGCGGAAGGGGACTAGCCAAAAACATTCAGTACTTC

V: TRBV10-3
J: TRBJ2-1
size: .
D: TRBD2
CDR3: CAISGGGGLADLNEQFF
DNA: TGTGCCATCAGTGGAGGCGGGGGACTAGCGGACCTCAATGAGCAGTTCTTC

V: TRBV7-3
J: TRBJ2-3
size: .
D: TRBD2
CDR3: CASSPTITSGLSTDTQYF
DNA: TGTGCCAGCAGTCCAACCATTACTAGCGGCCTTAGCACAGATACGCAGTATTTT

V: TRBV27
J: TRBJ2-1
size: .
D: TRBD2
CDR3: CASSTQTGLAGGYLNNEQFF
DNA: TGTGCCAGCAGTACTCAAACCGGACTAGCGGGGGGCTACCTTAACAATGAGCAGTTCTTC

V: TRBV25-1
J: TRBJ1-2
size: few
D: .
CDR3: CASSEVVGYGYTF
DNA: TGTGCCAGCAGTGAAGTGGTCGGCTATGGCTACACCTTC